The 2 T cell receptor beta chains below come from one sample, sequenced in a study of OX40 agonist ivuxolimab in advanced cancers. The data were produced by immunoSEQ multiplex PCR, yet TCRdb's version contains in-frame clones alone and is incomplete. This table holds about 73,000 clones, over 75% found once. The material sequenced was CD4+ or CD8+ T cells sorted from blood, taken in a trial of the OX40 agonist ivuxolimab. The receptor set was obtained from an adult with an advanced solid tumor such as melanoma, head and neck, liver or kidney cancer.

The V and J genes are TRBV5-8 and TRBJ1-4, with 9 bases identical to TRBD1. The CDR3 length is 13 residues. Per germline, CDR1 SGHTS and CDR2 YDEGEE. The V gene end was trimmed by 4 bases and the J gene end by 12 bases; junction bases not matched to a gene: 7. CDR3 DNA sequence: TGTGCCAGCAGCAGGGGACAGGGTTTAGAACTGTTTTTT. Amino acids: CASSRGQGLELFF.

J is TRBJ2-3 and V is TRBV5-1; 9 positions agree with TRBD2. This CDR3 comprises 15 residues. Germline V gene data show CDR1 as SGHRS and CDR2 as YFSETQ. With 0 bases clipped from V and 8 bases from J, the junction kept 7 bases outside the gene matches. This CDR3 reads CASSLALAGIGTQYF. In DNA, the CDR3 is TGCGCCAGCAGCTTGGCCCTAGCGGGAATAGGTACGCAGTATTTT.